The 5 T cell receptor beta chains below come from one sample, sequenced in a study of blood T cell repertoires in COVID-19. TCRdb's table, derived via immunoSEQ multiplex PCR, lists solely in-frame clones and lacks some. The data show some 120,000 clones, approximately 80% seen once. Sequencing input: peripheral blood. The receptors were gathered from a human donor in a cohort sampled during active COVID-19.

The V call is TRBV6-2 or TRBV6-3, the J call TRBJ2-7; TRBD1 might be the D (5 bases). The germline gives CDR1 MNHEY, CDR2 SVGEGT. The CDR3 totals 14 residues. Trimming cost V 2 bases and J 6 bases, with 14 bases left between them. CDR3: CASSYLGERGEQYF. As DNA, the CDR3 is TGTGCCAGCAGTTACCTTGGGGAAAGGGGCGAGCAGTACTTC.

V gene TRBV7-2 combines with J gene TRBJ1-5; no reliable D call. This CDR3 contains 14 residues. Germline CDR1 and CDR2: SGHTA and FQGNSA. V was cut by 3 bases and J by 7 bases, with 13 bases left in between. Here the CDR3 DNA reads TGTGCCAGCAGCTTCAACATCAACCCCCAGCCCCAGCATTTT. It translates to CASSFNINPQPQHF. Supplemented by reference TRBV7-2 and TRBJ1-5, the full variable domain reads GAGVSQSPSNKVTEKGKDVELRCDPISGHTALYWYRQSLGQGLEFLIYFQGNSAPDKSGLPSDRFSAERTGGSVSTLTIQRTQQEDSAVYLCASSFNINPQPQHFGDGTRLSIL.

The chain carries TRBV4-3 and TRBJ1-1, with D perhaps TRBD1 (6 bases). V shed 0 bases and J shed 11 bases, with 19 bases lying between them. The CDR3 loop spans 15 amino acids. Germline V gene data show CDR1 as LGHNA and CDR2 as YSLEER. The CDR3 DNA sequence: TGCGCCAGCAGCCAAGATTGGAACAGGGCCAAGAACGCTTTCTTT. Protein sequence: CASSQDWNRAKNAFF.

The table lists this clone with a few counts. Here the CDR3 DNA reads TGTGCCAGCAGTGGGCCGGGACAGGGGCAGGGAGGTCAGCCCCAGCATTTT. Its protein is CASSGPGQGQGGQPQHF. The rearrangement joins TRBV6-1 to TRBJ1-5; 10 nucleotides align to TRBD1. In germline, CDR1 is MNHNS, CDR2 SASEGT. The junction had 12 bases not matched to a gene; V was cut back by 4 bases and J by 6 bases. CDR3 length: 17 amino acids.

This chain connects TRBV12-5 to TRBJ1-2; tentatively, D is TRBD1 (6 bases). Germline CDR1 and CDR2: LGHNT and FRNRAP. Deletions cut 2 bases from V and 8 bases from J, with 15 bases between. The CDR3 consists of 14 residues. The CDR3 protein is CASGLSGAGGGYTF. The DNA for the CDR3 is TGTGCTAGTGGTTTGTCGGGGGCGGGAGGCGGCTACACCTTC.